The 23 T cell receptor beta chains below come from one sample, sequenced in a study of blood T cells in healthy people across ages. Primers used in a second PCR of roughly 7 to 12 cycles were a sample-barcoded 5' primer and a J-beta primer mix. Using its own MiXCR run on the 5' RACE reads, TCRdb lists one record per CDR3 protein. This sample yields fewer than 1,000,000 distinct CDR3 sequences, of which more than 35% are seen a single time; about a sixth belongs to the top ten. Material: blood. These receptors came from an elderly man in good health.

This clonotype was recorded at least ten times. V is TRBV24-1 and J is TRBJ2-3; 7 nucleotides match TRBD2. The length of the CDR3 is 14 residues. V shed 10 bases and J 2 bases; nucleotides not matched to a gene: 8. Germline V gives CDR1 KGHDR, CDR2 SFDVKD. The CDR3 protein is CATRAGRYTDTQYF. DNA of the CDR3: TGTGCCACTCGAGCGGGACGGTACACAGATACGCAGTATTTT.

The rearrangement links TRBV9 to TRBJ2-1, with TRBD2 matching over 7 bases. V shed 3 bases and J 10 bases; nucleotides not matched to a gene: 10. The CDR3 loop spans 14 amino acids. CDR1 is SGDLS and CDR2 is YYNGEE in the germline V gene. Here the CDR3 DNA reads TGTGCCAGCAGCGCTGAGGGAGGGTTAGGGGAGCAGTTCTTC. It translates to CASSAEGGLGEQFF.

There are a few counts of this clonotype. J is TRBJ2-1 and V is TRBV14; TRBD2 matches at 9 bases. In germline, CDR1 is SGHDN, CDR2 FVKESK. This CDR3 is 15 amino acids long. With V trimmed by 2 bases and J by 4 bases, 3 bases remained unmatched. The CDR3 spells CASSQIAGAYNEQFF. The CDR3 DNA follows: TGTGCCAGCAGCCAAATAGCGGGAGCGTACAATGAGCAGTTCTTC.

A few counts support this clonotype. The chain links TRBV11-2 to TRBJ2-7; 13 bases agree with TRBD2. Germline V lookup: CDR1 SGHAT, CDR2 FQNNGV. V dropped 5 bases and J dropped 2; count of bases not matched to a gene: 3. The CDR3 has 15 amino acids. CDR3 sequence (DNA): TGTGCCAGCAGCCAGACTAGCGGGGGGACCTACGAGCAGTACTTC. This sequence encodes CASSQTSGGTYEQYF.

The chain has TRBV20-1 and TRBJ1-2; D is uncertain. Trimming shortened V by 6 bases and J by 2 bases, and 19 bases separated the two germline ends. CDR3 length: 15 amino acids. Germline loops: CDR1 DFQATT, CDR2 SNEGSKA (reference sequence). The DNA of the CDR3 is TGCAGTGCAAGTGGTGGAACAGACCTAAACTATGGCTACACCTTC. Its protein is CSASGGTDLNYGYTF.

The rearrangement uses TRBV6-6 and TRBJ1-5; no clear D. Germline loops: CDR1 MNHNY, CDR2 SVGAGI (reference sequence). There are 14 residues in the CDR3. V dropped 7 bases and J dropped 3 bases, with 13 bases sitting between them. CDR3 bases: TGTGCCAGCACCCCTGGGCGGTACAATCAGCCCCAGCATTTT. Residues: CASTPGRYNQPQHF.

Written as DNA, the CDR3 is TGTGCCAGCAGCCAATGGGGGAGTTTTCGAACAGATACGCAGTATTTT. As protein: CASSQWGSFRTDTQYF. This sequence joins TRBV14 and TRBJ2-3; D tentatively reads TRBD1 or TRBD2 (5 bases each). This CDR3 has 16 amino acids. The germline V gene has CDR1 SGHDN and CDR2 FVKESK. V lost 2 bases, J lost 3 bases, and 15 bases lay in between.

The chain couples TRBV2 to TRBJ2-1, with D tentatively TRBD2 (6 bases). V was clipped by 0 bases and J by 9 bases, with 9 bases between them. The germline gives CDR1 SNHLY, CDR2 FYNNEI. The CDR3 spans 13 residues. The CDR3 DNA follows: TGTGCCAGCAGTGAAGCCGGGGGAGGTGAGCAGTTCTTC. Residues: CASSEAGGGEQFF.

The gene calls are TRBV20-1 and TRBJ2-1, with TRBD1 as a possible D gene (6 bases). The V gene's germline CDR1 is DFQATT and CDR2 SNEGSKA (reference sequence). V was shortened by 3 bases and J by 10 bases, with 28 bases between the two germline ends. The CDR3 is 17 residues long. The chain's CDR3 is CSARKAPRQGFSYEQFF. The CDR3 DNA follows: TGCAGTGCTAGGAAGGCCCCGAGGCAGGGGTTCTCCTACGAGCAGTTCTTC.

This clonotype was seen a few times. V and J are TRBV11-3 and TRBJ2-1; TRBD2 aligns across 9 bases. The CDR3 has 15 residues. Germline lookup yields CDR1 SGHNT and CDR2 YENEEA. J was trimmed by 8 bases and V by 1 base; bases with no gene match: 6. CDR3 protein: CASSLAGLAMYEQFF. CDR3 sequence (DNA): TGTGCCAGCAGCTTAGCGGGACTAGCTATGTATGAGCAGTTCTTC. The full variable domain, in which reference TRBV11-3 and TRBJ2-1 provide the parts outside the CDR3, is EAGVVQSPRYKIIEKKQPVAFWCNPISGHNTLYWYLQNLGQGPELLIRYENEEAVDDSQLPKDRFSAERLKGVDSTLKIQPAELGDSAVYLCASSLAGLAMYEQFFGPGTRLTVL.

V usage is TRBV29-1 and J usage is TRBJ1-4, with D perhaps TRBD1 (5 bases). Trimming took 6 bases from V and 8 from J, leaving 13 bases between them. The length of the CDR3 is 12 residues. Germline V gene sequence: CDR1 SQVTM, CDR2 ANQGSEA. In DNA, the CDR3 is TGCAGCGTGGAGGGGTCGTCGGAAAAACTGTTTTTT. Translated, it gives CSVEGSSEKLFF.

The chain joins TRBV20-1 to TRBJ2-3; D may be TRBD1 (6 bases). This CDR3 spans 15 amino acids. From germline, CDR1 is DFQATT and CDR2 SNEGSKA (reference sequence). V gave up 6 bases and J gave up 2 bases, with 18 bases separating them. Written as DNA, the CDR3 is TGCAGTGCCCCCACAGGGCCCTCATTCACAGATACGCAGTATTTT. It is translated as CSAPTGPSFTDTQYF.

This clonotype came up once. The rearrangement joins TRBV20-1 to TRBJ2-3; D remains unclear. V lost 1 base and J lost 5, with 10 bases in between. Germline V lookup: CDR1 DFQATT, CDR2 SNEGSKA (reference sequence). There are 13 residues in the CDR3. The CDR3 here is CSARGLIGDTQYF. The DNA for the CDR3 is TGCAGTGCTAGAGGACTTATAGGAGATACGCAGTATTTT.

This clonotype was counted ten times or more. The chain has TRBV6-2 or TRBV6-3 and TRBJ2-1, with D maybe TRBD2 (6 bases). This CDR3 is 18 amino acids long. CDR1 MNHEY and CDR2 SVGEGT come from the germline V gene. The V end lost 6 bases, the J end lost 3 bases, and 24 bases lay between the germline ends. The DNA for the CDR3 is TGTGCCAGCAGCAGGACTACAAACCCAATGTCTCTCTACAATGAGCAGTTCTTC. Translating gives CASSRTTNPMSLYNEQFF.

In DNA form, the CDR3 reads TGTGCCAGCTCACCACTGGGGACAGGGCCCAAAAACATTCAGTACTTC. Translating it yields CASSPLGTGPKNIQYF. This chain uses TRBV18 with TRBJ2-4, with 9 bases identical to TRBD1. The CDR3 covers 16 residues. The germline gives CDR1 KGHSH, CDR2 LQKENI. V shed 1 base and J 2 bases; nucleotides not matched to a gene: 3.

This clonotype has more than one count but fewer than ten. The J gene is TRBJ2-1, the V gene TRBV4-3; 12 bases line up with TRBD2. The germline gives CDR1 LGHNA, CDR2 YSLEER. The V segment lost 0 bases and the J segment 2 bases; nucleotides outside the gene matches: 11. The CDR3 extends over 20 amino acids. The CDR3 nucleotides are TGCGCCAGCAGCCAAGATAGTCCTAGCGGGAGGGTCCCAACCTACAATGAGCAGTTCTTC. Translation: CASSQDSPSGRVPTYNEQFF.

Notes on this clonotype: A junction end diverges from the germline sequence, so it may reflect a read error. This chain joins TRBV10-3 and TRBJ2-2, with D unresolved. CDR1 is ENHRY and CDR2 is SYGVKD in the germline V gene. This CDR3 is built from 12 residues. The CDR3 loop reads CAIREYTGELFF. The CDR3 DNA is TGTGCCATCAGAGAGTACACCGGGGAGCTGTTTTTT.

The CDR3 nucleotides read TGTGCCAGCAGCACACAGGACTCTGAGCAGTTCTTC. Amino acid sequence: CASSTQDSEQFF. The J gene is TRBJ2-1, the V gene TRBV12-3 or TRBV12-4; D could derive from TRBD1 or TRBD2 (5 bases each). With 6 bases removed from V and 9 bases from J, the gap between germline ends came to 12 bases. The CDR3 is made up of 12 amino acids.

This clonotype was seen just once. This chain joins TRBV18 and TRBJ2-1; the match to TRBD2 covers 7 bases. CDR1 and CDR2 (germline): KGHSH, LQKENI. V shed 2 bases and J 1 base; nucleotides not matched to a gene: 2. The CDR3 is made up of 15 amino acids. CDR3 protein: CASSPLRGSYNEQFF. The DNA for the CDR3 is TGTGCCAGCTCACCATTGCGGGGGTCCTACAATGAGCAGTTCTTC.

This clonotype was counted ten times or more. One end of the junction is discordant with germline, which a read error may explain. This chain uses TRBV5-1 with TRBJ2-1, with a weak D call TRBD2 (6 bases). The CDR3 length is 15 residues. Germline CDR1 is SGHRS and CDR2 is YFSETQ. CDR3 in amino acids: CASSLVGGAYNEQFF. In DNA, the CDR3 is TGTGCCAGCAGCTTAGTCGGGGGTGCCTACAATGAGCAGTTCTTC.

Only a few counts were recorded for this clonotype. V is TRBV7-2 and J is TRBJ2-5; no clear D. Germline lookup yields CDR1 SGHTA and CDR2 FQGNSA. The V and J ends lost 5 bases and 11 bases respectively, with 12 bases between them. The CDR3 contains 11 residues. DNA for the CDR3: TGTGCCAGCAGCACGTCTACGACGCAGTACTTC. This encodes CASSTSTTQYF. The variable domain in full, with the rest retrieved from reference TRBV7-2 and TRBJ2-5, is GAGVSQSPSNKVTEKGKDVELRCDPISGHTALYWYRQSLGQGLEFLIYFQGNSAPDKSGLPSDRFSAERTGGSVSTLTIQRTQQEDSAVYLCASSTSTTQYFGPGTRLLVL.

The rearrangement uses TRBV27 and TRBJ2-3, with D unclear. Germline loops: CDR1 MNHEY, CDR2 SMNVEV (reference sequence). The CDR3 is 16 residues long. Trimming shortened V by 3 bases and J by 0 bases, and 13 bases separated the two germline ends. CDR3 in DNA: TGTGCCAGCAGTTTTTTGGGAACAAGTAGCACAGATACGCAGTATTTT. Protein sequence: CASSFLGTSSTDTQYF.

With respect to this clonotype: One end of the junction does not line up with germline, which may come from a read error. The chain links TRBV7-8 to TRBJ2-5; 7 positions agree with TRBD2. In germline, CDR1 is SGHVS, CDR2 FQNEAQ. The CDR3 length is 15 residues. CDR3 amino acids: CASSFASGYQETQYF. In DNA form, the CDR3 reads TGCGCCAGCAGCTTCGCTAGCGGATACCAAGAGACCCAGTACTTC.